This T cell receptor beta chain was retrieved from a study of blood T cell repertoires in COVID-19. Background on the study: T cells, B-cell-depleted T cells, or PBMCs provided the cDNA or gDNA that served as material.

Clones were read by immunoSEQ multiplex PCR, and TCRdb kept only the in-frame ones, dropping some. Here the sample spans 250,000 to 300,000 clones, approximately 91% being singletons. The CDR3 consists of 13 residues. The germline V and J ends were trimmed by 7 bases and 0 bases, with 6 bases remaining between them. The germline V gene encodes CDR1 MNHEY and CDR2 SVGAGI. The study assigned cohorts using participant-reported clinical history. The TCR sequence derives from a woman in her thirties or forties with acute COVID-19. The sample was PBMCs or T cells enriched from blood (not recorded which). The V and J genes are TRBV6-5 and TRBJ2-2; no clear D gene. The CDR3 coding sequence is TGTGCCAGCATGAGATCGAACACCGGGGAGCTGTTTTTT. Its translation is CASMRSNTGELFF.